This is a list of T cell receptor beta chains from one sample in a study of T-cell reconstitution after alpha-beta-depleted transplantation in children. TCRdb processed the PCR reads anew with MiXCR; each CDR3 protein has one entry. Among around 340,000 distinct CDR3 sequences listed, roughly 13% were seen once. The material was PBMCs, obtained from the stem cell graft. The receptors derive from a human donor who donated a stem cell graft to a child with Fanconi anemia. Each CDR3 is given with its conserved first and last residue. A D gene is named only where the DNA matches it firmly. Where a row states a size, it is once, few, many or the class of an expanded clone; other rows omit it.

clone size: .; D gene: TRBD1; V gene: TRBV5-1; J gene: TRBJ1-1; CDR3 DNA: TGCGCCAGCAGTCGCCTGGGACAGATGAACACTGAAGCTTTCTTT; CDR3 protein: CASSRLGQMNTEAFF
clone size: .; D gene: .; V gene: TRBV10-2; J gene: TRBJ2-7; CDR3 DNA: TGCGCCAGCAGTGAGTCGTGGACAGACTACGAGCAGTACTTC; CDR3 protein: CASSESWTDYEQYF
clone size: .; D gene: .; V gene: TRBV12-3/TRBV12-4; J gene: TRBJ1-3; CDR3 DNA: TGTGCCAGCAAGGTCGGGAGCACCATATATTTT; CDR3 protein: CASKVGSTIYF
clone size: few; D gene: .; V gene: TRBV5-1; J gene: TRBJ2-1; CDR3 DNA: TGCGCCAGCAGCTTATTAAGTGCCGCCAGCACCTACAATGAGCAGTTCTTC; CDR3 protein: CASSLLSAASTYNEQFF
clone size: few; D gene: .; V gene: TRBV7-8; J gene: TRBJ1-5; CDR3 DNA: TGTGCCAGCAGCCCGCGGACGGTCTTCAATCAGCCCCAGCATTTT; CDR3 protein: CASSPRTVFNQPQHF
clone size: many; D gene: .; V gene: TRBV5-1; J gene: TRBJ2-3; CDR3 DNA: TGCGCCAGCAGCTTGGGAGCGGACACAGATACGCAGTATTTT; CDR3 protein: CASSLGADTDTQYF
clone size: many; D gene: .; V gene: TRBV12-3/TRBV12-4; J gene: TRBJ1-1; CDR3 DNA: TGTGCCAGCAGTCGAACAGCGTACACTGAAGCTTTCTTT; CDR3 protein: CASSRTAYTEAFF
clone size: once; D gene: .; V gene: TRBV6-1; J gene: TRBJ1-5; CDR3 DNA: TGTGCCAGCAGTGATCAGACAGCAAATGTTCAGCCCCAGCATTTT; CDR3 protein: CASSDQTANVQPQHF
clone size: few; D gene: .; V gene: TRBV4-3; J gene: TRBJ1-2; CDR3 DNA: TGCGCCAGCAGCCGGACTCCCGGGGCAGGGCCGAACACCTTC; CDR3 protein: CASSRTPGAGPNTF
clone size: many; D gene: .; V gene: TRBV20-1; J gene: TRBJ1-1; CDR3 DNA: TGCAGTGCTAAAAGGGGCAGGGTAGTTACTGAAGCTTTCTTT; CDR3 protein: CSAKRGRVVTEAFF
clone size: .; D gene: .; V gene: TRBV6-5; J gene: TRBJ2-3; CDR3 DNA: TGTGCCAGCAGTTACAGGGCACCGAGCACAGATACGCAGTATTTT; CDR3 protein: CASSYRAPSTDTQYF
clone size: few; D gene: TRBD1; V gene: TRBV5-1; J gene: TRBJ2-2; CDR3 DNA: TGCGCCAGCAGCTTGGAGGGACAGGGAGGGACCGGGGAGCTGTTTTTT; CDR3 protein: CASSLEGQGGTGELFF
clone size: .; D gene: .; V gene: TRBV2; J gene: TRBJ1-5; CDR3 DNA: TGTGCCAGCAAACAGGACGATCCGCCCCAGCATTTT; CDR3 protein: CASKQDDPPQHF
clone size: .; D gene: TRBD1; V gene: TRBV20-1; J gene: TRBJ2-3; CDR3 DNA: TGCACCACACACCAGGGGGCTTCCACAGATACGCAGTATTTT; CDR3 protein: CTTHQGASTDTQYF
clone size: .; D gene: TRBD2; V gene: TRBV20-1; J gene: TRBJ2-7; CDR3 DNA: TGCAGTGCTAGAGACGGGACTAGCGGGGGCACTACCTACGAGCAGTACTTC; CDR3 protein: CSARDGTSGGTTYEQYF
clone size: many; D gene: .; V gene: TRBV12-3/TRBV12-4; J gene: TRBJ2-5; CDR3 DNA: TGTGCCAGCAGTTATAGTGCAGGGACCCAGTACTTC; CDR3 protein: CASSYSAGTQYF